Sequencing of this T cell receptor (beta chain) was carried out in a study of control samples from healthy donors and cancer patients. The CDR3 contains 13 residues. Trimming cost V 7 bases and J 4 bases; bases outside gene matches: 2. Per the germline V gene, CDR1 is MGHDK and CDR2 is SYGVNS. Data came from immunoSEQ multiplex PCR; TCRdb stores just in-frame clones and leaves some out. Of around 150,000 clones in the sample, approximately 96% were seen once. Sequenced input: blood. The J gene is TRBJ1-4, the V gene TRBV25-1; 8 nucleotides agree with TRBD1. The TCR sequence derives from a woman in her 40s in good health. CDR3 loop: CASTGQGNEKLFF. The CDR3 DNA reads TGTGCCAGCACTGGACAGGGTAATGAAAAACTGTTTTTT. The full variable domain, completed using reference TRBV25-1 and TRBJ1-4, is EADIYQTPRYLVIGTGKKITLECSQTMGHDKMYWYQQDPGMELHLIHYSYGVNSTEKGDLSSESTVSRIRTEHFPLTLESARPSHTSQYLCASTGQGNEKLFFGSGTQLSVL.